Listed below are T cell receptor beta chains from one sample, sequenced in a study of T cells in localized non-small cell lung cancer. Clones were read by immunoSEQ multiplex PCR, and TCRdb kept only the in-frame ones, dropping some. The table shows tens of thousands of clones, with just over 90% occurring only once. The sequencing used peripheral blood, collected before any cancer treatment. Every receptor here comes from a man aged 40 to 70 with stage I lung adenocarcinoma. The CDR3 runs from the conserved cysteine through the conserved F or W. A D gene is named only where the DNA matches it firmly. Expanded clones get a size class; other rows say once, few or many, or leave the size out.

v_gene	j_gene	abundance	d_gene	CDR3nt	CDR3aa
TRBV4-3	TRBJ2-7	few	-	TGCGCCAGCAGTAACGACGGCGTTCTGAACGAGCAGTACTTC	CASSNDGVLNEQYF
TRBV28	TRBJ1-1	-	-	TGTGCCAGCAGGGTCCCTAGGGGTGAAGCTTTCTTT	CASRVPRGEAFF
TRBV7-3	TRBJ2-2	-	-	TGTGCCAGCAGCTTTGGGAGCACCGGGGAGCTGTTTTTT	CASSFGSTGELFF
TRBV5-1	TRBJ2-7	-	-	TGCGCCAGCAGCTTAGAACCGGGAACATCTGCCTACGAGCAGTACTTC	CASSLEPGTSAYEQYF
TRBV29-1	TRBJ1-4	few	-	TGCAGCGTCGCACGGGCCGTTAATGAAAAACTGTTTTTT	CSVARAVNEKLFF
TRBV6-6	TRBJ2-7	-	-	TGTGCCAGCAGCATCTCATTAGCATCCGAGCAGTACTTC	CASSISLASEQYF
TRBV5-1	TRBJ1-2	-	TRBD1	TGCGCCAGCAGCCCAACTCATGGACAGGTTAACTATGGCTACACCTTC	CASSPTHGQVNYGYTF
TRBV7-9	TRBJ2-2	-	-	TGTGCCAGCAGCGAGTGGGGACCAGACACCGGGGAGCTGTTTTTT	CASSEWGPDTGELFF
TRBV7-2	TRBJ1-1	-	-	TGTGCCAGCCACTCAATAGTCCGGGCGACTGAAGCTTTCTTT	CASHSIVRATEAFF
TRBV7-3	TRBJ2-1	-	-	TGTGCCAGCAGCCCCAATTCGGGTGGGTCCTACAATGAGCAGTTCTTC	CASSPNSGGSYNEQFF
TRBV7-2	TRBJ2-3	-	TRBD2	TGTGCCAGCACCGGACTAGCGGGAACCCCAGATACGCAGTATTTT	CASTGLAGTPDTQYF
TRBV15	TRBJ2-7	-	-	TGTGCCACCAGCCTAGCGTACAGGGGACGGGGCTACGAGCAGTACTTC	CATSLAYRGRGYEQYF
TRBV11-3	TRBJ2-1	once	TRBD2	TGTGCCAGCAGCCCGGGACTAGCGGTGGAGCAGTTCTTC	CASSPGLAVEQFF
TRBV2	TRBJ2-7	-	-	TGTGCCAGCCTGACGGAGCCCTCCTACGAGCAGTACTTC	CASLTEPSYEQYF
TRBV9	TRBJ2-5	-	TRBD2	TGTGCCAGCAGCGCTGGGCTAGCGGCCCAAGAGACCCAGTACTTC	CASSAGLAAQETQYF
TRBV5-1	TRBJ1-1	-	TRBD1	TGCGCCAGCAGCTCACAGGGGATAAACACTGAAGCTTTCTTT	CASSSQGINTEAFF
TRBV29-1	TRBJ1-1	few	-	TGCAGCGTCGCCGACGACAGGAACACTGAAGCTTTCTTT	CSVADDRNTEAFF